This TCR beta chain derives from a study of T cell responses to AZD1222 COVID-19 vaccine. Profiled with immunoSEQ multiplex PCR; TCRdb holds only in-frame clones, not every one. The sample yields fewer than 110,000 clones, just over 90% seen once. Looked up from germline, CDR1 is SEHNR and CDR2 is FQNEAQ (reference sequence). The CDR3 loop spans 16 amino acids. V was shortened by 3 bases and J by 3 bases, with 16 bases between the two germline ends. The V call is TRBV7-9, the J call TRBJ2-3; maybe TRBD1 (7 bases). The source of this sequence is an adult in good health. This specimen consisted of peripheral blood, obtained on day 0 of AZD1222 vaccination. Here the CDR3 reads CASSLFGTAGTDTQYF. The CDR3 DNA is TGTGCCAGCAGCTTGTTTGGGACAGCGGGTACAGATACGCAGTATTTT. Supplemented by reference TRBV7-9 and TRBJ2-3, the full variable domain reads DTGVSQNPRHKITKRGQNVTFRCDPISEHNRLYWYRQTLGQGPEFLTYFQNEAQLEKSRLLSDRFSAERPKGSFSTLEIQRTEQGDSAMYLCASSLFGTAGTDTQYFGPGTRLTVL.